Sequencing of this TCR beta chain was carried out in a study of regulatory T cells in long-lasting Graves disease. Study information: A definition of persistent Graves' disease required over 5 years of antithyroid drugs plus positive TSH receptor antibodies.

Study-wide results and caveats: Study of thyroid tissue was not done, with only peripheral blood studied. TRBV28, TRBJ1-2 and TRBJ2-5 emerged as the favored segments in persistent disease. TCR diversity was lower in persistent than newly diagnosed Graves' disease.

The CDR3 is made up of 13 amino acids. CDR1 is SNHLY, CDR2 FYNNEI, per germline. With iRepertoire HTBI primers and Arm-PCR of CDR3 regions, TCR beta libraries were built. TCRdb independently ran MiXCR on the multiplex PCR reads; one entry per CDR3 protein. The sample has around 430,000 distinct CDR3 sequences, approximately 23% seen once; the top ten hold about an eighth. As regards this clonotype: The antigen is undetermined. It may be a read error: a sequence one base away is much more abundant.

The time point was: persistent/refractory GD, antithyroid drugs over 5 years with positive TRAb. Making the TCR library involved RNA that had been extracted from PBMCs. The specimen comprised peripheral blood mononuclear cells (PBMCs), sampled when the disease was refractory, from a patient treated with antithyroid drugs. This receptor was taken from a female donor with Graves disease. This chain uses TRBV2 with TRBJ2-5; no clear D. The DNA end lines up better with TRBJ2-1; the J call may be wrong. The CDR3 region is CASGPDVRDEQFF. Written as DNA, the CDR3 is TGTGCCAGCGGACCGGATGTCCGCGATGAGCAGTTCTTC.